This TCR beta chain came from a study of cytomegalovirus exposure and HLA in healthy donors. The study's findings and limits: Data from an earlier analysis indicated that most TCR beta V segments were productive either about 87% or about 30% of the time.

Donors were nominally healthy when sampled, though unrecorded immune exposures were likely. This clone was counted only a few times. The antigen is undetermined. CDR3 size: 16 residues. From germline, CDR1 is SGHRS and CDR2 YFSETQ. Germline trimming cut 0 bases from V and 2 bases from J; bases unmatched to any gene: 0. The PCR used 60 Vbeta and 13 Jbeta primers. The protocol was immunoSEQ multiplex PCR, while the TCRdb copy is restricted to in-frame clones and leaves out a portion. The repertoire holds some 150,000 clones, roughly 76% seen once, with 13% in the top ten. The TCR sequence derives from a woman in her forties or fifties in good health and CMV-seronegative. The sample consisted of PBMCs. The chain combines TRBV5-1 with TRBJ2-1, with TRBD2 matching over 12 bases. This chain's CDR3 is CASSLGTSGTYNEQFF. CDR3 nucleotide sequence: TGCGCCAGCAGCTTGGGGACTAGCGGGACCTACAATGAGCAGTTCTTC.